This T cell receptor (beta chain) was identified during a study of regulatory dendritic cells for organ transplantation. V was clipped by 2 bases and J by 5 bases; unmatched bases: 0. The CDR3 contains 13 residues. Per germline, CDR1 MNHNY and CDR2 SVGAGI (reference sequence). CD4+ or CD8+ T cells were sorted as naive CD45RA+ or memory CD45RO+. Study-wide points: Mature dendritic cells appeared to drive more memory CD8+ clonal expansion than regulatory ones.

The repertoire was sequenced with immunoSEQ multiplex PCR; TCRdb's copy has only in-frame clones and lacks some. Among almost 35,000 clones listed, roughly 91% were seen once. Turning to this clone: Its antigen remains unidentified.

The sample consisted of naive CD4+ T cells from blood. This sample's subset: CD45RA+ naive T cells. This TCR was sampled from a human donor in good health. This chain connects TRBV6-6 to TRBJ1-5; 7 bases map to TRBD1. CDR3 sequence reads: CASSYQGDQPQHF. CDR3 nucleotides: TGTGCCAGCAGTTACCAGGGGGATCAGCCCCAGCATTTT.